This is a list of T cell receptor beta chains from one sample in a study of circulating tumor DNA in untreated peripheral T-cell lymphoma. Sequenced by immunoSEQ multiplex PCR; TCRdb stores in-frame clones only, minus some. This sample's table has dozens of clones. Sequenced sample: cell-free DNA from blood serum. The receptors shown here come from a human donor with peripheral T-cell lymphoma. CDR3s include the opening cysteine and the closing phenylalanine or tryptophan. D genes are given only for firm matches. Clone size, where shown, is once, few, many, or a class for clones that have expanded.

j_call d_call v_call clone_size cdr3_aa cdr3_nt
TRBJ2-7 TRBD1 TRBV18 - CASSPGQRYEQYF TGTGCCAGCTCACCGGGACAGCGCTACGAGCAGTACTTC
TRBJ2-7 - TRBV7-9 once CASSSHAGQSDYEQYF TGTGCCAGCAGCTCTCACGCCGGACAGTCCGACTACGAGCAGTACTTC
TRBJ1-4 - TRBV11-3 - CASSLDQTRMTF TGTGCCAGCAGCTTAGATCAAACTCGGATGACTTTT
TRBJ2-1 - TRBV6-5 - CASSSLGTYNEQFF TGTGCCAGCAGTTCCCTGGGGACCTACAATGAGCAGTTCTTC
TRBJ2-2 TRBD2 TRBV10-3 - CAISDLTSGGWNTGELFF TGTGCCATCAGTGACCTGACTAGCGGGGGCTGGAACACCGGGGAGCTGTTTTTT
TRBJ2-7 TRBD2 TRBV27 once CASGGGYEQYF TGTGCCAGCGGCGGGGGATACGAGCAGTACTTC
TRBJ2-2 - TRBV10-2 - CASSELLLGDVDTGELFF TGCGCCAGCAGTGAACTGCTATTGGGAGACGTCGACACCGGGGAGCTGTTTTTT
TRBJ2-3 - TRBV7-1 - CASRTGLDTQYF TGTGCCAGCAGAACAGGGTTAGATACGCAGTATTTT
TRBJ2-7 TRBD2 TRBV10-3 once CAINSLAGGAYEQYF TGTGCCATCAATTCCCTTGCGGGAGGTGCCTACGAGCAGTACTTC
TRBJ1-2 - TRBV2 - CASSPVHNYGYTF TGTGCCAGCAGTCCGGTACATAACTATGGCTACACCTTC
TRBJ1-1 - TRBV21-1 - CASSYIYTIRTEAFF TGTGCCAGCAGCTACATCTACACAATTCGCACTGAAGCTTTCTTT
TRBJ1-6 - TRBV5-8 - CASSLWGYSPLHF TGTGCCAGCAGCTTGTGGGGCTATTCACCCCTCCACTTT
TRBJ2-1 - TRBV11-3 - CASSPRTTNSYNEQFF TGTGCCAGCAGCCCTCGGACCACAAACTCCTACAATGAGCAGTTCTTC
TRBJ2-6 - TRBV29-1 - CSVYPGSGANVLTF TGCAGCGTCTACCCGGGGAGTGGGGCCAACGTCCTGACTTTC
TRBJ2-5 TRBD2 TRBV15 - CATSRAPLAGQETQYF TGTGCCACCAGCAGAGCGCCACTAGCGGGACAAGAGACCCAGTACTTC
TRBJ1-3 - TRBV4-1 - CASSQGPTENTIYF TGCGCCAGCAGCCAAGGACCTACGGAAAACACCATATATTTT
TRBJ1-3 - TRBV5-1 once CASSSSGQNSGNTIYF TGCGCCAGCAGCTCTTCAGGACAAAACTCTGGAAACACCATATATTTT
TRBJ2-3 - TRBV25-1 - CASSDNTQYF TGTGCCAGCAGTGACAATACGCAGTATTTT
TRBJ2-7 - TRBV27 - CAGSPFGVPYEQYF TGTGCCGGCAGCCCGTTCGGGGTTCCCTACGAGCAGTACTTC
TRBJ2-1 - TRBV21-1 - CASRLHHSDNEQFF TGTGCCAGCAGGCTACACCATTCCGACAATGAGCAGTTCTTC
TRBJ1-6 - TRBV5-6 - CASSLWGYSPLHF TGTGCCAGCAGCTTGTGGGGCTATTCACCCCTCCACTTT
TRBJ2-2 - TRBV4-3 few CASSQEWGNTGELFF TGCGCCAGCAGCCAAGAGTGGGGCAACACCGGGGAGCTGTTTTTT
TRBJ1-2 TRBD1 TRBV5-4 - CASSSEQGWDYGYTF TGTGCCAGCAGCTCGGAACAGGGGTGGGACTATGGCTACACCTTC
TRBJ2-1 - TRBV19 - CASSIGSRPYNEQFF TGTGCCAGTAGTATTGGGTCACGCCCTTACAATGAGCAGTTCTTC